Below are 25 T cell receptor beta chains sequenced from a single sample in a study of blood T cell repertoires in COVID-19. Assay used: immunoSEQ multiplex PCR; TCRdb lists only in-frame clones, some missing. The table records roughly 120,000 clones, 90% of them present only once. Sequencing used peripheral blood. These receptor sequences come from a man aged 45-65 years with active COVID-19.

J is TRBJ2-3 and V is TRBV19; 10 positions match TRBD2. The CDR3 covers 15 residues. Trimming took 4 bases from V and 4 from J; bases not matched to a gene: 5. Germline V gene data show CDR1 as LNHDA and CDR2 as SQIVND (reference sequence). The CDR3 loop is CASSTLAGVADTQYF. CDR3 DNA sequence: TGTGCCAGTAGTACCCTAGCGGGAGTTGCAGATACGCAGTATTTT.

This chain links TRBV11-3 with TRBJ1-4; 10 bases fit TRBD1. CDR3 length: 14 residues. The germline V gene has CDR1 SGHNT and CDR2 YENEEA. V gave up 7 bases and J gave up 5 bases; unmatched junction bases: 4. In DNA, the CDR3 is TGTGCCAGCACCCCGGGACAGGGGAATGAAAAACTGTTTTTT. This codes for CASTPGQGNEKLFF.

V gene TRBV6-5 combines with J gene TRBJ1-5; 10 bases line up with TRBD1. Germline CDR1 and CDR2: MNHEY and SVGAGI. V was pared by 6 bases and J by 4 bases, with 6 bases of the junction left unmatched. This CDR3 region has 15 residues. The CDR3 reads CASSRTGGVNQPQHF. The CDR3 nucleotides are TGTGCCAGCAGCCGGACAGGGGGGGTGAATCAGCCCCAGCATTTT.

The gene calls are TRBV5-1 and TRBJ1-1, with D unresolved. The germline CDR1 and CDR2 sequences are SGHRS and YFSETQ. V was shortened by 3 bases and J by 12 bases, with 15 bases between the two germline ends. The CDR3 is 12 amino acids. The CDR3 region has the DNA TGCGCCAGCAGCTCCACTTCCGGGAAGACTTTCTTT. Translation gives CASSSTSGKTFF.

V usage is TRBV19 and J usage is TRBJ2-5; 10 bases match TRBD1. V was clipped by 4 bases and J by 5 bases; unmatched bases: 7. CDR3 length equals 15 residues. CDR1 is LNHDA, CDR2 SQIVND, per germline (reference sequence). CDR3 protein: CASSRQGASGETQYF. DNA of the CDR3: TGTGCCAGTAGTAGACAGGGGGCGTCCGGGGAGACCCAGTACTTC.

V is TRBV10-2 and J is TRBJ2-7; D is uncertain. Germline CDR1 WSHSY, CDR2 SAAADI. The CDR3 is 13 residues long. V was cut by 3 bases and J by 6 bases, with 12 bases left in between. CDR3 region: CASSEVAGSEQYV. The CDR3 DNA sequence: TGCGCCAGCAGTGAAGTTGCAGGTTCCGAGCAGTACGTC.

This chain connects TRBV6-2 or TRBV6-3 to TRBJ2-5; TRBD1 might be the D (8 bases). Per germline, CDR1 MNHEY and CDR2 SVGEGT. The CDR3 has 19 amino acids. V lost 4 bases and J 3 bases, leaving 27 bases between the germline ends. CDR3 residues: CASSSATPGRDRLKETQYF. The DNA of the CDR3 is TGTGCCAGCAGTTCCGCGACTCCTGGGAGGGACAGGCTGAAAGAGACCCAGTACTTC.

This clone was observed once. CDR3 DNA sequence: TGTGCCAGCAGACCACCCCAGTTGAGGTCTCGCGAGCAGTACGTC. This translates into CASRPPQLRSREQYV. The V gene is TRBV6-5, the J gene TRBJ2-7; D not resolved. Deletions cut 6 bases from V and 6 bases from J, with 21 bases between. Germline V lookup: CDR1 MNHEY, CDR2 SVGAGI. CDR3 length equals 15 residues.

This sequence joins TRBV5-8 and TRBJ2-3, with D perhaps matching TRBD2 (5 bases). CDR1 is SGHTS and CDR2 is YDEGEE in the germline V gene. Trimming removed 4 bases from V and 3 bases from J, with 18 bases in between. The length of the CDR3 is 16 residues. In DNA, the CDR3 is TGTGCCAGCAGCCGGGGATGGGTCCCTGGGACAGATACGCAGTATTTT. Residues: CASSRGWVPGTDTQYF.

The CDR3: CASSGFGTGAYEQYV. The CDR3 DNA is TGTGCCAGCAGTGGGTTCGGGACAGGGGCCTACGAGCAGTACGTC. The V gene is TRBV2, the J gene TRBJ2-7; 10 bases map to TRBD1. Trimming took 4 bases from V and 2 from J; bases not matched to a gene: 5. The CDR3 totals 15 residues. CDR1 is SNHLY and CDR2 is FYNNEI in the germline V gene.

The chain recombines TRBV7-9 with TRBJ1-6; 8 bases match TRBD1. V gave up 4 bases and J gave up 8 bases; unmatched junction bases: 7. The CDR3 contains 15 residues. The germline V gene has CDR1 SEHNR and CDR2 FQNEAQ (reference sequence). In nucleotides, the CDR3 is TGTGCCAGCAGCTACGGACAGGGAGGCCATTCACCCCTCCACTTT. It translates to CASSYGQGGHSPLHF.

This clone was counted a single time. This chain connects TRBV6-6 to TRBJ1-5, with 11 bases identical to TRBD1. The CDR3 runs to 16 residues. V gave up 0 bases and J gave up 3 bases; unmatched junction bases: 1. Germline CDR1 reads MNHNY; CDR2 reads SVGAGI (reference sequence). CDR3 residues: CASSYSGQGDNQPQHF. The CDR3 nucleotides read TGTGCCAGCAGTTACTCGGGACAGGGGGACAATCAGCCCCAGCATTTT.

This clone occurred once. CDR3 region: CASSVSTSGGAHTQYF. CDR3 in DNA: TGTGCCAGCAGCGTGTCTACTAGCGGGGGGGCGCATACGCAGTATTTT. This chain connects TRBV9 to TRBJ2-3, with TRBD2 matching 13 bases. J gave up 7 bases and V 2 bases, and 7 bases lay outside the gene matches. The CDR3 contains 16 residues. The germline V gene encodes CDR1 SGDLS and CDR2 YYNGEE.

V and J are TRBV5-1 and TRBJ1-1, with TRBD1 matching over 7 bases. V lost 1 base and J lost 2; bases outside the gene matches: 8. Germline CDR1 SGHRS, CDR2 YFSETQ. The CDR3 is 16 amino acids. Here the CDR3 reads CASSLRLPGGNTEAFF. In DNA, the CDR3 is TGCGCCAGCAGCTTGCGTCTTCCAGGGGGAAACACTGAAGCTTTCTTT.

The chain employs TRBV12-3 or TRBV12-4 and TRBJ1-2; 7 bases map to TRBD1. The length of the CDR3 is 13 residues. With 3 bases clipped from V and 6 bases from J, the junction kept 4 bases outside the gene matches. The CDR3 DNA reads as TGTGCCAGCAGTTTGGGCAGGGGGAATGGCTACACCTTC. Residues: CASSLGRGNGYTF.

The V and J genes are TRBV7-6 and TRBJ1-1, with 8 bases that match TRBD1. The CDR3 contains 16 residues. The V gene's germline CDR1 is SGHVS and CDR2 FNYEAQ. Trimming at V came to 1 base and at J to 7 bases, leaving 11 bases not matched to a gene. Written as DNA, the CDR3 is TGTGCCAGCAGCTTAGTTGCCGGGACAGGAGTCTTTGAAGCTTTCTTT. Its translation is CASSLVAGTGVFEAFF.

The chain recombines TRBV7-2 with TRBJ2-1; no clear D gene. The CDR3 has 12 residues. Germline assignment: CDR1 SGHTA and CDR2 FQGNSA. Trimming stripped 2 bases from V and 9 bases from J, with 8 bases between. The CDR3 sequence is CASSLRSREQFF. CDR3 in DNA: TGTGCCAGCAGCTTACGGTCCCGTGAGCAGTTCTTC.

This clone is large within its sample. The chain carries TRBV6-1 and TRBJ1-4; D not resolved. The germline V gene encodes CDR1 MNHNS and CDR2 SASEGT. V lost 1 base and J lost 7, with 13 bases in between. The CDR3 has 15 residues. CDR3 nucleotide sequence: TGTGCCAGCAGTGAAGGGTCGGGAGCGGCTGAAAAACTGTTTTTT. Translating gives CASSEGSGAAEKLFF.

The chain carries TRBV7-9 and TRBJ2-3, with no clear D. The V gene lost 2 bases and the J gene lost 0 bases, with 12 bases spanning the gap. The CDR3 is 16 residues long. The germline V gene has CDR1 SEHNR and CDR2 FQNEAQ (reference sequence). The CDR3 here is CASSLLDWASTDTQYF. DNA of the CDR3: TGTGCCAGCAGCTTATTAGATTGGGCTAGCACAGATACGCAGTATTTT.

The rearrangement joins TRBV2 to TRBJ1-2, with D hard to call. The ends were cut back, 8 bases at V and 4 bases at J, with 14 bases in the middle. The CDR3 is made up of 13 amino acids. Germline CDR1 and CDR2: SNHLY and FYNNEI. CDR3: CASLGGLLYGYTF. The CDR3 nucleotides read TGTGCCAGCTTGGGAGGGCTCCTCTATGGCTACACCTTC.

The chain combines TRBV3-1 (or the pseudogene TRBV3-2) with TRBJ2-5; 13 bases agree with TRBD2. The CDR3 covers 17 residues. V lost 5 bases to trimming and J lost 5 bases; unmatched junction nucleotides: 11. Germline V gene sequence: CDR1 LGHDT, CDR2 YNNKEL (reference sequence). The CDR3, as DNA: TGTGCCAGCAGCAAACCGACTAGCGGGGGGCAAGACGAGACCCAGTACTTC. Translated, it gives CASSKPTSGGQDETQYF.

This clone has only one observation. In DNA, the CDR3 is TGTGCCAGCAGCCAGGGGGGCGGGATCGGGTACAATGAGCAGTTCTTC. This encodes CASSQGGGIGYNEQFF. The chain combines TRBV11-2 with TRBJ2-1; maybe TRBD1 (7 bases). V was trimmed by 5 bases and J by 4 bases, leaving 18 bases between them. Looked up from germline, CDR1 is SGHAT and CDR2 is FQNNGV. The CDR3 sequence is 16 residues long.

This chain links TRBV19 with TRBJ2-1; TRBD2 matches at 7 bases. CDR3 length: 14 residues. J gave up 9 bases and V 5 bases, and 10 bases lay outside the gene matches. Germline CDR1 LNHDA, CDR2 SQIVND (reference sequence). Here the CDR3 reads CASSVGLVGGEQFF. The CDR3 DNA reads TGTGCCAGTAGTGTAGGACTAGTTGGTGGTGAGCAGTTCTTC.

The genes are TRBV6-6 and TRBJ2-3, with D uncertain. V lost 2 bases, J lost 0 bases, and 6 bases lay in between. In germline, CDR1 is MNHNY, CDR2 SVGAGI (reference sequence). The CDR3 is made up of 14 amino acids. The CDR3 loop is CASSYTSSTDTQYF. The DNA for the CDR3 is TGTGCCAGCAGTTACACTTCCAGCACAGATACGCAGTATTTT.

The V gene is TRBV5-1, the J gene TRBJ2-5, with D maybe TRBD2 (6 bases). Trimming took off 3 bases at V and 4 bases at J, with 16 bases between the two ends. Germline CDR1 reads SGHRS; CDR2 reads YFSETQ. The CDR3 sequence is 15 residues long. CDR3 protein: CASSSMTRGGETQYF. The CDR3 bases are TGCGCCAGCAGCTCAATGACTCGGGGAGGAGAGACCCAGTACTTC.